Below, 30 T cell receptor beta chains from the same sample are listed, as sequenced in a study of blood T cell repertoires in COVID-19. Clones were sequenced by immunoSEQ multiplex PCR, and TCRdb holds only the in-frame ones, with some missing. The profile shows about 260,000 clones, around 89% of them singletons. The sequenced sample was peripheral blood. These receptors were taken from a woman aged 40-49 years with acute or convalescent COVID-19.

This clone was observed a few times. V and J are TRBV18 and TRBJ1-1, with 11 nucleotides matching TRBD1. The CDR3 loop spans 18 amino acids. Per the germline V gene, CDR1 is KGHSH and CDR2 is LQKENI. J was trimmed by 3 bases and V by 1 base; bases with no gene match: 10. CDR3 loop: CASSPRFRDRGEDTEAFF. Here the CDR3 DNA reads TGTGCCAGCTCACCACGGTTCCGGGACAGGGGGGAGGACACTGAAGCTTTCTTT.

Comments on this clone: Germline and junction disagree at one end, which may indicate a read error. The chain combines TRBV4-2 with TRBJ2-5; the match to TRBD1 covers 10 bases. The CDR3 contains 16 residues. CDR1 is LGHNA, CDR2 YNFKEQ, per germline. The CDR3 nucleotides read TGTGCCAGCAGCGAAGAGGGGACAGGGGTACAAGAGACCCAGTACTTC. It yields the protein CASSEEGTGVQETQYF.

This clone was detected only a few times. V gene TRBV27 combines with J gene TRBJ2-3, with 7 bases identical to TRBD2. The CDR3 totals 16 residues. Germline V gene sequence: CDR1 MNHEY, CDR2 SMNVEV (reference sequence). V dropped 2 bases and J dropped 2; count of bases not matched to a gene: 7. CDR3 DNA: TGTGCCAGCAGTTTACGGGGAGGGCTTCACACAGATACGCAGTATTTT. It yields the protein CASSLRGGLHTDTQYF.

The rearrangement joins TRBV2 to TRBJ1-4; 7 positions agree with TRBD1. Germline assignment: CDR1 SNHLY and CDR2 FYNNEI. This CDR3 is built from 14 residues. V lost 6 bases and J lost 1; bases outside the gene matches: 2. DNA of the CDR3: TGTGCCAGCAGCCGACAGGGAACTAATGAAAAACTGTTTTTT. Translated: CASSRQGTNEKLFF.

V and J are TRBV5-1 and TRBJ1-1; 9 nucleotides match TRBD1. The germline CDR1 and CDR2 sequences are SGHRS and YFSETQ. The V gene end was trimmed by 1 base and the J gene end by 6 bases; junction bases not matched to a gene: 10. The CDR3 extends over 16 amino acids. The CDR3 nucleotides are TGCGCCAGCAGCTTGAGTAGGGGACAGGGTAGGGCTGAAGCTTTCTTT. Its translation: CASSLSRGQGRAEAFF.

The chain is built from TRBV6-1 and TRBJ1-5; tentatively, D is TRBD1 (6 bases). Trimming took off 4 bases at V and 3 bases at J, with 16 bases between the two ends. Germline CDR1 is MNHNS and CDR2 is SASEGT. CDR3 length equals 16 residues. CDR3 protein: CASSAGAERNNQPQHF. In DNA, the CDR3 is TGTGCCAGCAGTGCAGGGGCGGAAAGGAACAATCAGCCCCAGCATTTT.

V gene TRBV19 combines with J gene TRBJ2-1; TRBD2 might be the D (6 bases). Trimming stripped 2 bases from V and 5 bases from J, with 10 bases between. This CDR3 spans 14 amino acids. Germline CDR1 and CDR2: LNHDA and SQIVND (reference sequence). The CDR3 loop reads CASSIWGDDNEQFF. Here the CDR3 DNA reads TGTGCCAGTAGTATATGGGGGGATGACAATGAGCAGTTCTTC.

This chain joins TRBV21-1 and TRBJ2-5; the table's D call of TRBD2 was not tested on the DNA. TRBV21-1 is a pseudogene locus. This CDR3 has 15 amino acids. Here the CDR3 DNA reads TGTGCCAGGGACCCAGCGGGGGGACTCCAAGAGACCCAGTACTTC. This encodes CARDPAGGLQETQYF.

This sequence joins TRBV7-2 and TRBJ2-3, with 7 bases that match TRBD1. Germline CDR1 is SGHTA and CDR2 is FQGNSA. The ends lost 4 bases at V and 0 bases at J; junction bases unmatched: 7. This CDR3 has 16 residues. The CDR3 DNA follows: TGTGCCAGCAGCTCTCCGGGACAGTTTAGCACAGATACGCAGTATTTT. Translated, it gives CASSSPGQFSTDTQYF.

The chain carries TRBV6-1 and TRBJ2-3; 12 bases agree with TRBD2. With V trimmed by 2 bases and J by 1 base, 4 bases remained unmatched. CDR1 is MNHNS and CDR2 is SASEGT in the germline V gene. The CDR3 has 17 residues. CDR3 coding DNA: TGTGCCAGCAGTGAATGGCTAGCGGGGGGGGGCACAGATACGCAGTATTTT. Translation: CASSEWLAGGGTDTQYF.

The chain recombines TRBV2 with TRBJ2-1; 10 nucleotides agree with TRBD2. The CDR3 extends over 15 amino acids. Germline lookup yields CDR1 SNHLY and CDR2 FYNNEI. Trimming at V came to 5 bases and at J to 6 bases, leaving 7 bases not matched to a gene. The CDR3 sequence is CASSQLLAGGNEQFF. The CDR3 nucleotides are TGTGCCAGCAGTCAGCTTTTAGCGGGGGGCAATGAGCAGTTCTTC.

The V gene is TRBV11-2, the J gene TRBJ2-1, with D maybe TRBD2 (5 bases). There are 17 residues in the CDR3. Germline V gene lookup returns CDR1 SGHAT and CDR2 FQNNGV. V dropped 5 bases and J dropped 0 bases, with 17 bases sitting between them. CDR3 sequence (DNA): TGTGCCAGCAGCCTCGATGTGGGCGGGTACTCCTACAATGAGCAGTTCTTC. Its protein product is CASSLDVGGYSYNEQFF.

This chain links TRBV2 with TRBJ1-2, with 7 bases that match TRBD1. From germline, CDR1 is SNHLY and CDR2 FYNNEI. The length of the CDR3 is 13 residues. V was clipped by 5 bases and J by 5 bases; unmatched bases: 5. CDR3 nucleotides: TGTGCCAGCAGTAGACAGGGATTGTATGGCTACACCTTC. Translation gives CASSRQGLYGYTF.

The chain uses TRBV25-1 and TRBJ1-4; 8 bases fit TRBD1. This CDR3 contains 17 residues. Losses at the gene ends were 3 bases for V and 8 bases for J; bases not matched to a gene: 14. Germline V gene sequence: CDR1 MGHDK, CDR2 SYGVNS. In nucleotides, the CDR3 is TGTGCCAGCAGTGACCCCAGGGGGCCGAGGAGGGAAGAAAAACTGTTTTTT. Its protein product is CASSDPRGPRREEKLFF.

J is TRBJ1-2 and V is TRBV6-6, with 7 positions matching TRBD1. V dropped 7 bases and J dropped 7; count of bases not matched to a gene: 6. Germline CDR1 reads MNHNY; CDR2 reads SVGAGI (reference sequence). The CDR3 covers 12 residues. This CDR3 reads CASNSQGVGYTF. In nucleotides, the CDR3 is TGTGCCAGCAATAGTCAGGGGGTTGGCTACACCTTC.

The chain joins TRBV9 to TRBJ1-2; 7 bases fit TRBD1. With V trimmed by 2 bases and J by 2 bases, 9 bases remained unmatched. This CDR3 spans 16 amino acids. The germline gives CDR1 SGDLS, CDR2 YYNGEE. Here the CDR3 DNA reads TGTGCCAGCAGCGTCACAGGGGCCGACTCCAACTATGGCTACACCTTC. Amino acid sequence: CASSVTGADSNYGYTF.

The genes are TRBV9 and TRBJ2-1; 8 bases are a match to TRBD1. The V gene end was trimmed by 4 bases and the J gene end by 8 bases; junction bases not matched to a gene: 5. The germline CDR1 and CDR2 sequences are SGDLS and YYNGEE. This CDR3 is built from 13 residues. Here the CDR3 reads CASSPRTGYEQFF. Written as DNA, the CDR3 is TGTGCCAGCAGCCCTCGGACAGGGTATGAGCAGTTCTTC.

Only a few counts were recorded for this clone. The chain carries TRBV11-2 and TRBJ1-2; TRBD1 matches at 10 bases. This CDR3 has 16 residues. Germline-derived CDR1 and CDR2 are SGHAT and FQNNGV. V shed 5 bases and J 4 bases; nucleotides not matched to a gene: 10. The CDR3 loop is CASSIRTGGDIYGYTF. CDR3 bases: TGTGCCAGCAGCATCAGGACAGGGGGGGATATCTATGGCTACACCTTC. Combining the CDR3 with reference TRBV11-2 and TRBJ1-2 gives the whole variable domain EAGVAQSPRYKIIEKRQSVAFWCNPISGHATLYWYQQILGQGPKLLIQFQNNGVVDDSQLPKDRFSAERLKGVDSTLKIQPAKLEDSAVYLCASSIRTGGDIYGYTFGSGTRLTVV.

V gene TRBV10-3 combines with J gene TRBJ1-2; perhaps TRBD1 as D (5 bases). With 10 bases removed from V and 4 bases from J, the gap between germline ends came to 22 bases. Germline V gene sequence: CDR1 ENHRY, CDR2 SYGVKD. The CDR3 contains 15 residues. The CDR3 loop is CATVPAGGPVYGYTF. The CDR3 bases are TGTGCCACCGTACCTGCGGGGGGTCCGGTCTATGGCTACACCTTC.

This clone was seen a handful of times. The rearrangement uses TRBV11-2 and TRBJ1-4; TRBD1 agrees at 7 bases. Germline trimming cut 5 bases from V and 4 bases from J; bases unmatched to any gene: 4. Per germline, CDR1 SGHAT and CDR2 FQNNGV. The CDR3 has 14 amino acids. The CDR3 nucleotides read TGTGCCAGCAGCCCGGGACAGCTTAATGAAAAACTGTTTTTT. Amino acid sequence: CASSPGQLNEKLFF. Full variable domain (rest looked up from reference TRBV11-2 and TRBJ1-4): EAGVAQSPRYKIIEKRQSVAFWCNPISGHATLYWYQQILGQGPKLLIQFQNNGVVDDSQLPKDRFSAERLKGVDSTLKIQPAKLEDSAVYLCASSPGQLNEKLFFGSGTQLSVL.

The genes are TRBV15 and TRBJ2-7, with 9 nucleotides matching TRBD2. This CDR3 has 18 amino acids. J was trimmed by 0 bases and V by 0 bases; bases with no gene match: 9. Germline V gives CDR1 LNHNV, CDR2 YYDKDF (reference sequence). The CDR3 coding sequence is TGTGCCACCAGCAGAGATACAGCGGGGGGTAACACCTCCTACGAGCAGTACGTC. It encodes CATSRDTAGGNTSYEQYV.

The chain recombines TRBV5-1 with TRBJ1-4, with 7 bases that match TRBD1. There are 14 residues in the CDR3. J was trimmed by 4 bases and V by 4 bases; bases with no gene match: 4. Germline V gene lookup returns CDR1 SGHRS and CDR2 YFSETQ. The CDR3 protein is CASSLGTVNEKLFF. CDR3 nucleotide sequence: TGCGCCAGCAGCCTGGGGACAGTTAATGAAAAACTGTTTTTT.

V gene TRBV11-2 combines with J gene TRBJ1-2; D is undetermined. Trimming removed 1 base from V and 1 base from J, with 7 bases in between. The CDR3 length is 14 residues. CDR1 is SGHAT, CDR2 FQNNGV, per germline. In DNA, the CDR3 is TGTGCCAGCAGCTTAGGTCCCCTTAACTATGGCTACACCTTC. Translation gives CASSLGPLNYGYTF.

The rearrangement joins TRBV6-5 to TRBJ1-2, with a weak D call TRBD1 (5 bases). Trimming removed 0 bases at V and 4 bases at J, with 9 bases between. CDR1 MNHEY and CDR2 SVGAGI come from the germline V gene. The CDR3 is 14 residues long. In DNA, the CDR3 is TGTGCCAGCAGTTACTCGCAGGGAGGCTATGGCTACACCTTC. This encodes CASSYSQGGYGYTF.

V gene TRBV15 combines with J gene TRBJ2-5; D unclear. The CDR3 extends over 16 amino acids. Germline V gives CDR1 LNHNV, CDR2 YYDKDF (reference sequence). With 0 bases removed from V and 2 bases from J, the gap between germline ends came to 13 bases. CDR3 sequence: CATSRDLAAAQETQYF. The CDR3 DNA follows: TGTGCCACCAGCAGAGACCTTGCGGCGGCACAAGAGACCCAGTACTTC.

Comments on this clone: A junction end diverges from the germline sequence, so it may reflect a read error. V and J are TRBV2 and TRBJ2-5; D perhaps matches TRBD1 (6 bases). CDR3 length equals 18 residues. The germline V gene encodes CDR1 SNHLY and CDR2 FYNNEI. CDR3 in amino acids: CASSEDGGVGYSEETQYF. For the CDR3, the DNA is TGTGCCAGCAGCGAAGATGGGGGCGTTGGGTACAGCGAAGAGACCCAGTACTTC.

The genes are TRBV5-1 and TRBJ2-3, with 7 bases aligning to TRBD1. The CDR3 sequence is 15 residues long. The V gene end was trimmed by 1 base and the J gene end by 6 bases; junction bases not matched to a gene: 8. CDR1 and CDR2 (germline): SGHRS, YFSETQ. CDR3 coding DNA: TGCGCCAGCAGCTTGACAGGGGTAGTCCCGGATACGCAGTATTTT. Amino acid sequence: CASSLTGVVPDTQYF. Drawing the rest from reference TRBV5-1 and TRBJ2-3, the complete variable domain is KAGVTQTPRYLIKTRGQQVTLSCSPISGHRSVSWYQQTPGQGLQFLFEYFSETQRNKGNFPGRFSGRQFSNSRSEMNVSTLELGDSALYLCASSLTGVVPDTQYFGPGTRLTVL.

The J gene is TRBJ1-2, the V gene TRBV18; 7 bases fit TRBD1. The J segment lost 8 bases and the V segment lost 3 bases, leaving 6 bases of the junction unmatched. The germline CDR1 and CDR2 sequences are KGHSH and LQKENI. The CDR3 has 13 amino acids. The CDR3 loop is CASSPEGGVGYTF. As DNA, the CDR3 is TGTGCCAGCTCACCGGAAGGGGGCGTGGGCTACACCTTC.

The chain joins TRBV19 to TRBJ2-1; 16 nucleotides match TRBD2. The germline gives CDR1 LNHDA, CDR2 SQIVND (reference sequence). V trimming: 5 bases; J trimming: 8 bases; junction bases outside the gene matches: 9. The CDR3 totals 17 residues. The CDR3 bases are TGTGCCAGTAGTTCCGGGACTAGCGGGGGGGCCATCCATGAGCAGTTCTTC. Translated, it gives CASSSGTSGGAIHEQFF.

The chain is built from TRBV6-5 and TRBJ1-1, with 7 nucleotides matching TRBD1. CDR1 is MNHEY and CDR2 is SVGAGI in the germline V gene. V was pared by 6 bases and J by 4 bases, with 8 bases of the junction left unmatched. The CDR3 extends over 14 amino acids. This chain's CDR3 is CASRRTGMGTEAFF. The CDR3 nucleotides are TGTGCCAGCAGGAGGACAGGAATGGGCACTGAAGCTTTCTTT.